The source of this T cell receptor beta chain is a study of neoadjuvant anti-PD-1 for oral cavity cancer. Trimming removed 6 bases from V and 3 bases from J, with 9 bases in between. The CDR3 totals 13 residues. Germline V gives CDR1 SNHLY, CDR2 FYNNEI. Produced via immunoSEQ multiplex PCR; TCRdb's table is partial and in-frame only. The table records more than 15,000 clones, roughly 66% of them present only once. J is TRBJ2-1 and V is TRBV2; no firm D call. The material was PBMCs, obtained before nivolumab (anti-PD-1) treatment. The origin of this receptor is a person between 35 and 79 years old with oral cavity squamous cell carcinoma. CDR3 protein: CASRGGYYNEQFF. The CDR3 coding sequence is TGTGCCAGCAGGGGCGGTTACTACAATGAGCAGTTCTTC.